This entry concerns a single TCR beta chain. Clones were read by immunoSEQ multiplex PCR, and TCRdb kept only the in-frame ones, dropping some. In the table there are around 85,000 clones, 91% of which are singletons. This sample was included in a study of T cell changes during pregnancy in multiple sclerosis. The origin of this receptor is a female donor in good health, serving as a control in a pregnancy study. Some clones in this sample may be carry-over from other donors' samples. Sequenced material: PBMCs, taken in the first trimester of pregnancy.

The CDR3 region has the DNA TGTGCCAGCAGTTACTCTACTAGCGGGTACTACAATGAGCAGTTCTTC. Translated: CASSYSTSGYYNEQFF. V gene TRBV6-5 combines with J gene TRBJ2-1; 9 bases agree with TRBD2. Germline CDR1 reads MNHEY; CDR2 reads SVGAGI. Trimming cost V 0 bases and J 3 bases; bases outside gene matches: 3. This CDR3 is 16 amino acids long.